The entry below describes one T cell receptor (beta chain). TCRdb keeps only in-frame clones here, not all; method: immunoSEQ multiplex PCR. This sample has about 500,000 clones, with about 80% found just once. This specimen comes from a study of shared T cell receptors in the human thymus. Trimming stripped 3 bases from V and 0 bases from J, with 15 bases between. Germline V gene sequence: CDR1 MGHDK, CDR2 SYGVNS. The CDR3 runs 18 residues. These data are also associated with another study on human thymus T cells. That paper notes: Related research has reported that thymic repertoires overlap highly among unrelated individuals.

The origin of this receptor is a boy in the first two years of life with a congenital heart defect. The source material was thymocytes. V usage is TRBV25-1 and J usage is TRBJ1-6, with D perhaps TRBD1 (5 bases). CDR3 nucleotide sequence: TGTGCCAGCAGTGAGGGCACAGGTCCGAACTCCTATAATTCACCCCTCCACTTT. Translated: CASSEGTGPNSYNSPLHF.